Shown below are 15 T cell receptor beta chains from a single sample sequenced in a study of blood T cell repertoires in COVID-19. Profiling relied on immunoSEQ multiplex PCR, and the TCRdb table lists in-frame clones only, not all of them. The repertoire holds approximately 100,000 clones, with 80% as singletons. The source material was peripheral blood. These receptors were obtained from a human donor in a cohort sampled during active or convalescent COVID-19.

The rearrangement joins TRBV7-9 to TRBJ1-2, with 10 bases matching TRBD1. The CDR3 loop spans 19 amino acids. Per the germline V gene, CDR1 is SEHNR and CDR2 is FQNEAQ (reference sequence). V was clipped by 1 base and J by 7 bases; unmatched bases: 18. This CDR3 is CASSLVFSGTGASLGGYTF. Here the CDR3 DNA reads TGTGCCAGCAGCTTAGTTTTTTCCGGGACAGGGGCCTCTCTAGGTGGCTACACCTTC.

The chain employs TRBV7-8 and TRBJ2-1; TRBD1 matches at 11 bases. This CDR3 is built from 16 residues. V trimming: 5 bases; J trimming: 8 bases; junction bases outside the gene matches: 11. In germline, CDR1 is SGHVS, CDR2 FQNEAQ. The CDR3 here is CASSLGTGGILYEQFF. CDR3 sequence (DNA): TGTGCCAGCAGCCTTGGGACAGGGGGTATCTTATATGAGCAGTTCTTC.

V usage is TRBV24-1 and J usage is TRBJ1-5; maybe TRBD1 (6 bases). The germline gives CDR1 KGHDR, CDR2 SFDVKD. CDR3 length: 15 residues. Trimming removed 3 bases from V and 2 bases from J, with 10 bases in between. The CDR3, as DNA: TGTGCCACCAGTGATCCGAGGACAGGCAATCAGCCCCAGCATTTT. As protein: CATSDPRTGNQPQHF.

The chain is built from TRBV18 and TRBJ1-6, with D unresolved. The V end lost 6 bases, the J end lost 0 bases, and 6 bases lay between the germline ends. The CDR3 loop spans 14 amino acids. The V gene's germline CDR1 is KGHSH and CDR2 LQKENI. The CDR3 protein is CASSLSSYNSPLHF. As DNA, the CDR3 is TGTGCCAGCTCCCTGAGCTCCTATAATTCACCCCTCCACTTT. Supplemented by reference TRBV18 and TRBJ1-6, the full variable domain reads NAGVMQNPRHLVRRRGQEARLRCSPMKGHSHVYWYRQLPEEGLKFMVYLQKENIIDESGMPKERFSAEFPKEGPSILRIQQVVRGDSAAYFCASSLSSYNSPLHFGNGTRLTVT.

The genes are TRBV4-1 and TRBJ1-1, with 10 bases aligning to TRBD1. The V and J ends lost 4 bases and 10 bases, in that order; junction bases with no gene match: 12. CDR3 length: 15 residues. Germline V gene lookup returns CDR1 MGHRA and CDR2 YSYEKL. The chain's CDR3 is CASSRPGQGSVGAFF. As DNA, the CDR3 is TGCGCCAGCAGCCGTCCGGGACAGGGGAGCGTAGGAGCTTTCTTT.

V is TRBV7-7 and J is TRBJ2-5; D is possibly TRBD1 (6 bases). The CDR3 loop spans 14 amino acids. V gave up 5 bases and J gave up 1 base, with 11 bases separating them. Germline V gives CDR1 SSHAT, CDR2 FNYEAQ (reference sequence). CDR3 amino acids: CASSLTGPQETQYF. As DNA, the CDR3 is TGTGCCAGCAGCCTGACAGGACCCCAAGAGACCCAGTACTTC.

This clone was recorded once. This chain connects TRBV7-2 to TRBJ2-5, with 11 bases lining up with TRBD1. V shed 3 bases and J 9 bases; nucleotides not matched to a gene: 12. Looked up from germline, CDR1 is SGHTA and CDR2 is FQGNSA. The CDR3 is 16 residues long. The CDR3 loop is CASSFSTGTGGEAQYF. The CDR3 coding sequence is TGTGCCAGCAGCTTTTCTACCGGGACAGGGGGAGAAGCCCAGTACTTC.

The gene calls are TRBV5-1 and TRBJ1-2, with TRBD1 identical over 8 bases. This CDR3 has 14 amino acids. The J segment lost 2 bases and the V segment lost 3 bases, leaving 3 bases of the junction unmatched. CDR1 is SGHRS, CDR2 YFSETQ, per germline. The CDR3 reads CASSSGTGNYGYTF. The CDR3 DNA follows: TGCGCCAGCAGCTCCGGGACAGGAAACTATGGCTACACCTTC. The full variable domain, in which reference TRBV5-1 and TRBJ1-2 provide the parts outside the CDR3, is KAGVTQTPRYLIKTRGQQVTLSCSPISGHRSVSWYQQTPGQGLQFLFEYFSETQRNKGNFPGRFSGRQFSNSRSEMNVSTLELGDSALYLCASSSGTGNYGYTFGSGTRLTVV.

This sequence joins TRBV18 and TRBJ2-3; 11 bases match TRBD2. The CDR3 sequence is 14 residues long. V gave up 3 bases and J gave up 5 bases; unmatched junction bases: 1. Germline loops: CDR1 KGHSH, CDR2 LQKENI. The CDR3 region has the DNA TGTGCCAGCTCACCGGGACTAGCGGAAGATACGCAGTATTTT. Its translation: CASSPGLAEDTQYF.

This clone occurred once. This chain uses TRBV6-9 with TRBJ2-1, with 9 bases fitting TRBD2. The length of the CDR3 is 20 residues. The germline CDR1 and CDR2 sequences are MNHGY and SVAAGI. J lost 5 bases, V lost 2 bases, and 19 bases had no gene match. CDR3: CASSYMRGGRALDAHNEQFF. CDR3 in DNA: TGTGCCAGCAGTTATATGAGGGGCGGGAGGGCCTTGGACGCTCACAATGAGCAGTTCTTC.

This clone was observed a single time. The rearrangement uses TRBV6-1 and TRBJ1-5, with 7 bases aligning to TRBD1. Germline loops: CDR1 MNHNS, CDR2 SASEGT. The trim removed 4 bases at V and 1 base at J, leaving 7 bases unmatched. The CDR3 sequence is 16 residues long. The CDR3 nucleotides read TGTGCCAGCAGTGTCGTGACAGGGAAGAGCAATCAGCCCCAGCATTTT. Translation gives CASSVVTGKSNQPQHF.

The chain employs TRBV4-3 and TRBJ2-2, with a weak D call TRBD1 (6 bases). Germline CDR1 is LGHNA and CDR2 is YSLEER. Trimming took off 2 bases at V and 7 bases at J, with 11 bases between the two ends. CDR3 size: 14 residues. The CDR3 sequence: CASSQQGLVGELFF. Written as DNA, the CDR3 is TGCGCCAGCAGCCAACAGGGGCTCGTCGGGGAGCTGTTTTTT.

In DNA form, the CDR3 reads TGTGCCAGCAGCGAGAGGGATGGCTTAGGGTCTTACCTATATGGCTACACCTTC. Translating it yields CASSERDGLGSYLYGYTF. This chain links TRBV9 with TRBJ1-2; unclear D gene. The V end was cut by 3 bases, the J end by 5 bases, with 26 bases between. Germline V gives CDR1 SGDLS, CDR2 YYNGEE. The CDR3 sequence is 18 residues long.

This clone was seen only once. This rearrangement joins TRBV24-1 to TRBJ2-3; 9 bases are a match to TRBD1. This CDR3 is built from 19 residues. V was pared by 4 bases and J by 2 bases, with 15 bases of the junction left unmatched. From germline, CDR1 is KGHDR and CDR2 SFDVKD. The CDR3 DNA reads as TGTGCCACCAGTGAAGGGACAGGGCCAGCTCTTGGCCTCACAGATACGCAGTATTTT. Protein product: CATSEGTGPALGLTDTQYF.

The chain links TRBV18 to TRBJ1-4; 8 bases agree with TRBD1. V lost 3 bases to trimming and J lost 3 bases; unmatched junction nucleotides: 3. Germline CDR1 reads KGHSH; CDR2 reads LQKENI. This CDR3 region has 15 residues. This chain's CDR3 is CASSPNRGANEKLFF. CDR3 nucleotides: TGTGCCAGCTCACCCAACAGGGGGGCTAATGAAAAACTGTTTTTT.